These 31 T cell receptor beta chains were all obtained from the same sample, sequenced in a study of T cell responses to AZD1222 COVID-19 vaccine. Generated by immunoSEQ multiplex PCR, the TCRdb table keeps only in-frame clones and is missing some. The table lists roughly 200,000 clones, roughly nine tenths of them singletons. The source material was peripheral blood, sampled 28 days after the second AZD1222 dose. Receptors were obtained from an adult who received the AZD1222 COVID-19 vaccine.

This chain uses TRBV5-1 with TRBJ2-7; 7 bases align to TRBD1. Germline CDR1 is SGHRS and CDR2 is YFSETQ. CDR3 size: 14 residues. The V segment lost 4 bases and the J segment 3 bases; nucleotides outside the gene matches: 7. Here the CDR3 DNA reads TGCGCCAGCAGCCTTTGGACAGGAAGCTACGAGCAGTACTTC. It yields the protein CASSLWTGSYEQYF.

The chain couples TRBV6-5 to TRBJ1-2; unclear D gene. Trimming took off 2 bases at V and 6 bases at J, with 4 bases between the two ends. CDR1 MNHEY and CDR2 SVGAGI come from the germline V gene. The CDR3 contains 11 residues. For the CDR3, the DNA is TGTGCCAGCAGTTACGGCGATGGCTACACCTTC. Translation: CASSYGDGYTF.

V gene TRBV30 combines with J gene TRBJ2-3; TRBD2 agrees at 7 bases. CDR1 is GTSNPN and CDR2 is SVGIG in the germline V gene (reference sequence). V lost 0 bases and J lost 10; bases outside the gene matches: 13. There are 15 residues in the CDR3. CDR3 nucleotides: TGTGCCTGGAGTGTAAGCCGACTAGCTGCCGGGGCGCAGTATTTT. Its translation: CAWSVSRLAAGAQYF.

The CDR3 sequence is CASSLESSSYEQYF. The DNA of the CDR3 is TGTGCCAGCAGCTTAGAGTCCAGCTCCTACGAGCAGTACTTC. This chain connects TRBV7-9 to TRBJ2-7; D ambiguous. CDR3 length: 14 residues. CDR1 and CDR2 from the germline V gene are SEHNR and FQNEAQ (reference sequence). V lost 1 base, J lost 0 bases, and 7 bases lay in between.

The rearrangement links TRBV4-3 to TRBJ1-5; D is unclear. CDR3 length: 16 residues. The germline V and J ends were trimmed by 1 base and 2 bases, with 12 bases remaining between them. CDR1 LGHNA and CDR2 YSLEER come from the germline V gene. CDR3 DNA sequence: TGCGCCAGCAGCCAAGCGCTTGAAGGAGGCAATCAGCCCCAGCATTTT. Protein sequence: CASSQALEGGNQPQHF.

The gene calls are TRBV29-1 and TRBJ2-3; the D is unclear. This CDR3 comprises 10 residues. Trimming removed 4 bases from V and 6 bases from J, with 5 bases in between. Germline values: CDR1 SQVTM, CDR2 ANQGSEA. CDR3 bases: TGCAGCGTTGGAAGGGATACGCAGTATTTT. Its protein product is CSVGRDTQYF.

The rearrangement links TRBV5-1 to TRBJ2-2; D might be TRBD1 (5 bases). Germline V gene sequence: CDR1 SGHRS, CDR2 YFSETQ. The germline V and J ends were trimmed by 2 bases and 1 base, with 9 bases remaining between them. The CDR3 is made up of 15 amino acids. CDR3 sequence: CASSLRTLNTGELFF. CDR3 nucleotides: TGCGCCAGCAGCTTACGGACATTGAACACCGGGGAGCTGTTTTTT.

This chain connects TRBV27 to TRBJ2-1; the match to TRBD1 covers 7 bases. The germline V gene encodes CDR1 MNHEY and CDR2 SMNVEV (reference sequence). Trimming at V came to 8 bases and at J to 10 bases, leaving 5 bases not matched to a gene. This CDR3 contains 11 residues. CDR3 amino acids: CASGSDREQFF. CDR3 DNA: TGTGCCAGCGGTTCGGACAGGGAGCAGTTCTTC.

V usage is TRBV6-5 and J usage is TRBJ2-7; TRBD2 agrees at 13 bases. Germline-derived CDR1 and CDR2 are MNHEY and SVGAGI. J gave up 6 bases and V 6 bases, and 8 bases lay outside the gene matches. The CDR3 runs to 15 residues. CDR3 DNA: TGTGCCAGCAGGCTCTCCGGGACTAGCGGGATCGAGCAGTACTTC. Its protein product is CASRLSGTSGIEQYF.

The J gene is TRBJ1-6, the V gene TRBV19; D remains unclear. The germline V gene has CDR1 LNHDA and CDR2 SQIVND (reference sequence). V was clipped by 6 bases and J by 7 bases, with 10 bases between them. This CDR3 has 13 amino acids. The CDR3 nucleotides are TGTGCCAGTAGGGGTCTTTGGAATTCACCCCTCCACTTT. Translated, it gives CASRGLWNSPLHF. The full variable domain, its missing parts supplied by reference TRBV19 and TRBJ1-6, is DGGITQSPKYLFRKEGQNVTLSCEQNLNHDAMYWYRQDPGQGLRLIYYSQIVNDFQKGDIAEGYSVSREKKESFPLTVTSAQKNPTAFYLCASRGLWNSPLHFGNGTRLTVT.

The chain couples TRBV7-9 to TRBJ1-1, with a tentative D call TRBD1 (6 bases). Germline V lookup: CDR1 SEHNR, CDR2 FQNEAQ (reference sequence). This CDR3 has 18 residues. The V end was cut by 5 bases, the J end by 0 bases, with 22 bases between. The CDR3 spells CASSPEIGRQAMNTEAFF. In DNA, the CDR3 is TGTGCCAGCAGCCCTGAGATAGGCAGACAGGCTATGAACACTGAAGCTTTCTTT.

The chain is built from TRBV5-8 and TRBJ1-1; D perhaps matches TRBD1 (5 bases). The CDR3 is 14 residues long. In germline, CDR1 is SGHTS, CDR2 YDEGEE. The V gene lost 0 bases and the J gene lost 8 bases, with 14 bases spanning the gap. The chain's CDR3 is CASSLEGWGVEAFF. CDR3 bases: TGTGCCAGCAGCTTGGAAGGTTGGGGGGTGGAAGCTTTCTTT.

The genes are TRBV5-6 and TRBJ1-5, with 7 bases fitting TRBD1. Unmatched junction bases numbered 2, after V lost 0 bases and J lost 2 bases. The CDR3 totals 15 residues. CDR1 is SGHDT, CDR2 YYEEEE, per germline. CDR3 residues: CASSLAGTGNQPQHF. Written as DNA, the CDR3 is TGTGCCAGCAGCTTGGCAGGGACAGGCAATCAGCCCCAGCATTTT. The full variable domain, with the rest looked up from reference TRBV5-6 and TRBJ1-5, is DAGVTQSPTHLIKTRGQQVTLRCSPKSGHDTVSWYQQALGQGPQFIFQYYEEEERQRGNFPDRFSGHQFPNYSSELNVNALLLGDSALYLCASSLAGTGNQPQHFGDGTRLSIL.

The chain is built from TRBV6-5 and TRBJ1-2, with 7 bases that match TRBD1. With 3 bases clipped from V and 4 bases from J, the junction kept 5 bases outside the gene matches. Germline loops: CDR1 MNHEY, CDR2 SVGAGI. The CDR3 covers 14 residues. CDR3 nucleotides: TGTGCCAGCAGTTATCAGGGGGACGGCTATGGCTACACCTTC. It codes for CASSYQGDGYGYTF.

The chain recombines TRBV6-5 with TRBJ2-3, with D unresolved. From germline, CDR1 is MNHEY and CDR2 SVGAGI. V lost 7 bases and J lost 4, with 15 bases in between. CDR3 size: 14 residues. CDR3 residues: CASTRLSSPDTQYF. The CDR3 nucleotides read TGTGCCAGCACCAGATTGTCCAGCCCAGATACGCAGTATTTT.

There are a few counts of this clone. The CDR3 DNA follows: TGTGCCAGCAGTTTTAAGGGATCAGAGCAGTACTTC. It is translated as CASSFKGSEQYF. The chain uses TRBV12-3 or TRBV12-4 and TRBJ2-7; D is ambiguous. This CDR3 is built from 12 residues. The germline V and J ends were trimmed by 3 bases and 7 bases, with 10 bases remaining between them.

The rearrangement links TRBV3-1 (or the pseudogene TRBV3-2) to TRBJ1-4; D not resolved. CDR3 length: 14 amino acids. Trimming pared 4 bases from V and 0 bases from J, leaving 6 bases between. Germline CDR1 and CDR2: LGHDT and YNNKEL (reference sequence). The CDR3 nucleotides read TGTGCCAGCAGCCCCAGCACAACTAATGAAAAACTGTTTTTT. It specifies CASSPSTTNEKLFF.

The CDR3 is CASSNGASSYNSPLHF. The DNA of the CDR3 is TGTGCCAGCAGCAACGGGGCGAGCTCCTATAATTCACCCCTCCACTTT. The chain carries TRBV14 and TRBJ1-6; D may be TRBD1 (5 bases). Trimming left V 5 bases short and J 0 bases short, with 11 bases between. The CDR3 is 16 amino acids. Germline CDR1 is SGHDN and CDR2 is FVKESK.

This chain connects TRBV7-2 to TRBJ2-3; TRBD1 matches at 7 bases. The CDR3 runs 15 residues. V dropped 1 base and J dropped 4; count of bases not matched to a gene: 5. Germline-derived CDR1 and CDR2 are SGHTA and FQGNSA. The CDR3 is CASSLVGRGSDTQYF. CDR3 DNA: TGTGCCAGCAGCTTAGTTGGCAGGGGGTCAGATACGCAGTATTTT. The complete variable domain, with remaining parts taken from reference TRBV7-2 and TRBJ2-3, reads GAGVSQSPSNKVTEKGKDVELRCDPISGHTALYWYRQSLGQGLEFLIYFQGNSAPDKSGLPSDRFSAERTGGSVSTLTIQRTQQEDSAVYLCASSLVGRGSDTQYFGPGTRLTVL.

This sequence joins TRBV23-1 and TRBJ2-7; 7 bases agree with TRBD1. TRBV23-1 is sorted into the ORF group, with uncertain function. The V segment lost 0 bases and the J segment 6 bases; nucleotides outside the gene matches: 14. The CDR3 runs 17 residues. The chain's CDR3 is CASSQSNRGHPNIEQYF. DNA of the CDR3: TGCGCCAGCAGTCAATCGAACAGGGGCCACCCTAATATCGAGCAGTACTTC.

The chain uses TRBV6-1 and TRBJ2-5; D ambiguous. This CDR3 has 15 residues. Trimming removed 1 base from V and 0 bases from J, with 9 bases in between. Per germline, CDR1 MNHNS and CDR2 SASEGT. The chain's CDR3 is CASSEDTTYQETQYF. The CDR3 coding sequence is TGTGCCAGCAGTGAAGACACGACTTACCAAGAGACCCAGTACTTC.

The V gene is TRBV20-1, the J gene TRBJ1-1; unclear D gene. The germline CDR1 and CDR2 sequences are DFQATT and SNEGSKA (reference sequence). With 3 bases removed from V and 1 base from J, the gap between germline ends came to 12 bases. The CDR3 is 14 residues long. For the CDR3, the DNA is TGCAGTGCTAGTGAGGCGGGAGGGAACACTGAAGCTTTCTTT. Translated, it gives CSASEAGGNTEAFF.

The rearrangement joins TRBV2 to TRBJ2-1; D unclear. The CDR3 has 11 amino acids. Germline V lookup: CDR1 SNHLY, CDR2 FYNNEI. Trimming removed 3 bases at V and 10 bases at J, with 7 bases between. DNA of the CDR3: TGTGCCAGCAGTGACAACAGCGAGCAGTTCTTC. This translates into CASSDNSEQFF. The full variable domain, in which reference TRBV2 and TRBJ2-1 provide the parts outside the CDR3, is EPEVTQTPSHQVTQMGQEVILRCVPISNHLYFYWYRQILGQKVEFLVSFYNNEISEKSEIFDDQFSVERPDGSNFTLKIRSTKLEDSAMYFCASSDNSEQFFGPGTRLTVL.

This clone was seen a single time. CDR3 amino acids: CASSAGTSGPDTQYF. The CDR3 DNA is TGTGCCAGCTCAGCCGGGACTAGCGGACCAGATACGCAGTATTTT. The genes are TRBV18 and TRBJ2-3, with 11 nucleotides matching TRBD2. Germline-derived CDR1 and CDR2 are KGHSH and LQKENI. The junction had 5 bases not matched to a gene; V was cut back by 5 bases and J by 4 bases. The CDR3 is 15 amino acids.

V and J are TRBV7-6 and TRBJ2-1; D not certain. CDR1 and CDR2 from the germline V gene are SGHVS and FNYEAQ. The CDR3 is made up of 13 amino acids. Between the trimmed V and J ends, which lost 3 bases and 4 bases, there was a span of 7 bases. CDR3 sequence: CASSFQQYNEQFF. The CDR3 nucleotides read TGTGCCAGCAGCTTTCAACAGTACAATGAGCAGTTCTTC.

This chain joins TRBV6-5 and TRBJ1-4; D might be TRBD1 (5 bases). CDR1 is MNHEY and CDR2 is SVGAGI in the germline V gene. CDR3 length equals 13 residues. V gave up 7 bases and J gave up 7 bases, with 13 bases separating them. In nucleotides, the CDR3 is TGTGCCAGCACTCTCGGGGGTACTGAAAAACTGTTTTTT. Its protein is CASTLGGTEKLFF.

The chain recombines TRBV7-9 with TRBJ1-2; unclear D gene. From germline, CDR1 is SEHNR and CDR2 FQNEAQ (reference sequence). Deletions cut 0 bases from V and 8 bases from J, with 16 bases between. The CDR3 has 15 amino acids. Written as DNA, the CDR3 is TGTGCCAGCAGCTTAGCGCTGGTCGCAGAGGAAGGCTACACCTTC. It codes for CASSLALVAEEGYTF.

The genes are TRBV7-2 and TRBJ2-5; D is unresolved. The V end lost 4 bases, the J end lost 5 bases, and 14 bases lay between the germline ends. This CDR3 region has 14 residues. The germline CDR1 and CDR2 sequences are SGHTA and FQGNSA. CDR3 sequence: CASSSGRSRETQYF. The CDR3, as DNA: TGTGCCAGCAGCTCAGGACGGTCCCGGGAGACCCAGTACTTC.

The chain links TRBV29-1 to TRBJ2-7; the match to TRBD1 covers 7 bases. CDR3 length: 13 amino acids. Trimming cost V 8 bases and J 0 bases; bases outside gene matches: 7. Germline lookup yields CDR1 SQVTM and CDR2 ANQGSEA. CDR3 amino acids: CSFRQGISYEQYF. As DNA, the CDR3 is TGCAGCTTCAGACAGGGAATCTCCTACGAGCAGTACTTC.

The chain employs TRBV5-1 and TRBJ2-7, with 11 bases lining up with TRBD2. Trimming at V came to 1 base and at J to 5 bases, leaving 8 bases not matched to a gene. Germline assignment: CDR1 SGHRS and CDR2 YFSETQ. The CDR3 contains 16 residues. CDR3: CASSLLAGGRSDEQYF. The DNA for the CDR3 is TGCGCCAGCAGCTTGTTAGCGGGGGGGCGGTCAGACGAGCAGTACTTC.

This clone is a singleton in its sample. The chain combines TRBV11-2 with TRBJ2-3, with TRBD2 matching 8 bases. The length of the CDR3 is 19 residues. CDR1 SGHAT and CDR2 FQNNGV come from the germline V gene. V shed 2 bases, J shed 2 bases, and the junction held 15 bases outside the gene matches. CDR3 residues: CASSLIRPRTSKSTDTQYF. For the CDR3, the DNA is TGTGCCAGCAGCTTAATTAGACCCAGGACTAGCAAATCCACAGATACGCAGTATTTT.